Here is one T cell receptor (beta chain) with its context. Its antigen is undetermined. The study ran its PCR with 60 Vbeta and 13 Jbeta primers. Libraries were prepared by immunoSEQ multiplex PCR; TCRdb keeps only in-frame clonotypes and omits some of them. The profile covers more than 130,000 clones, with 70% to 80% appearing a single time and under 5.5% taken by the ten largest. These data come from a study of cytomegalovirus exposure and HLA in healthy donors. Study-wide results and limits: A later analysis reportedly identified an Asian-associated ancestry cluster as carrying fewer N-insertions than the 666-donor mean.

Deletions cut 0 bases from V and 2 bases from J, with 13 bases between. Germline V gene sequence: CDR1 SGHDT, CDR2 YYEEEE. CDR3 length: 16 amino acids. The chain carries TRBV5-6 and TRBJ2-3; the D gene is possibly TRBD2 (6 bases). This clonotype was sampled from a woman aged 45-65 years in good health and CMV-seronegative. Sequenced material: PBMCs. CDR3 sequence reads: CASSLVPGLHTDTQYF. CDR3 DNA: TGTGCCAGCAGCTTGGTACCGGGACTGCACACAGATACGCAGTATTTT.